This passage covers 10 T cell receptor beta chains from one sample sequenced in a study of CD8 T cells in ankylosing spondylitis. TCRdb reanalysed the 5' RACE reads using MiXCR and keeps one entry per CDR3 protein. The table includes about 220,000 distinct CDR3 sequences, under 12% detected once. Sequencing used blood, either unsorted or a sorted T cell fraction (not recorded which). These TCRs come from a male donor with ankylosing spondylitis or in good health (not recorded which).

This clonotype was recorded many times. An end of the junction does not agree with germline; a read error may underlie this. The J gene is TRBJ1-4, the V gene TRBV7-9, with D unclear. This CDR3 spans 12 amino acids. Germline CDR1 SEHNR, CDR2 FQNEAQ (reference sequence). For the CDR3, the DNA is TGTGCCAGCAGCTTAGAAGCGGCCCCTAGGCTTTTT. Translation gives CASSLEAAPRLF.

This clonotype occurred many times. The V call is TRBV28, the J call TRBJ2-1, with D perhaps TRBD1 (5 bases). CDR1 is MDHEN and CDR2 is SYDVKM in the germline V gene. The germline V and J ends were trimmed by 8 bases and 2 bases, with 13 bases remaining between them. This CDR3 comprises 14 residues. CDR3 region: CASLEAGPYNEQFF. The CDR3 DNA reads as TGTGCCAGCCTAGAGGCAGGGCCCTACAATGAGCAGTTCTTC.

The chain links TRBV5-1 to TRBJ2-3, with 10 positions matching TRBD2. Unmatched junction bases numbered 5, after V lost 4 bases and J lost 6 bases. Looked up from germline, CDR1 is SGHRS and CDR2 is YFSETQ. The CDR3 is made up of 14 amino acids. The CDR3 DNA is TGCGCCAGCAGCCCTAGCGGGGGCATCGATACGCAGTATTTT. Translation: CASSPSGGIDTQYF.

This clonotype was seen many times. This chain uses TRBV7-9 with TRBJ1-6, with D perhaps matching TRBD1 (5 bases). This CDR3 region has 17 residues. CDR1 and CDR2 (germline): SEHNR, FQNEAQ (reference sequence). V lost 3 bases, J lost 4 bases, and 16 bases lay in between. The CDR3 protein is CASSFGSPGTYNSPLHF. DNA for the CDR3: TGTGCCAGCAGCTTCGGATCCCCCGGGACTTATAATTCACCCCTCCACTTT. Using reference TRBV7-9 and TRBJ1-6 for the parts outside the CDR3, the full variable domain is DTGVSQNPRHKITKRGQNVTFRCDPISEHNRLYWYRQTLGQGPEFLTYFQNEAQLEKSRLLSDRFSAERPKGSFSTLEIQRTEQGDSAMYLCASSFGSPGTYNSPLHFGNGTRLTVT.

This clonotype appeared a few times. This chain connects TRBV28 to TRBJ2-1, with D perhaps TRBD2 (5 bases). Germline V gene lookup returns CDR1 MDHEN and CDR2 SYDVKM. CDR3 length: 16 residues. The V end was cut by 5 bases, the J end by 7 bases, with 21 bases between. The CDR3, as DNA: TGTGCCAGCAGTATTCCCCGCGGGTCTAGTTCTAATGAGCAGTTCTTC. As protein: CASSIPRGSSSNEQFF.

The chain uses TRBV2 and TRBJ2-6, with 10 bases identical to TRBD1. The CDR3 loop spans 17 amino acids. With V trimmed by 4 bases and J by 0 bases, 3 bases remained unmatched. CDR1 and CDR2 from the germline V gene are SNHLY and FYNNEI. The CDR3 coding sequence is TGTGCCAGCAGTGGGACAGGGGGTAGCTCTGGGGCCAACGTCCTGACTTTC. This translates into CASSGTGGSSGANVLTF.

This clonotype was observed many times. This rearrangement joins TRBV12-3 or TRBV12-4 to TRBJ2-7; D is perhaps TRBD1 or TRBD2 (5 bases each). The CDR3 has 13 residues. The ends were cut back, 1 base at V and 5 bases at J, with 9 bases in the middle. The CDR3 coding sequence is TGTGCCAGCAGTTTAGGGGGGAGCAACGAGCAGTACTTC. Its protein product is CASSLGGSNEQYF.

The chain links TRBV27 to TRBJ2-7; the D is unclear. V lost 3 bases and J 6 bases, leaving 6 bases between the germline ends. The CDR3 runs to 11 residues. CDR1 and CDR2 from the germline V gene are MNHEY and SMNVEV (reference sequence). The CDR3 DNA follows: TGTGCCAGCAGTTTTTTAGGCGAGCAGTACTTC. Protein product: CASSFLGEQYF.

V and J are TRBV20-1 and TRBJ1-2; 7 nucleotides match TRBD1. Germline loops: CDR1 DFQATT, CDR2 SNEGSKA (reference sequence). The V and J ends lost 7 bases and 5 bases, in that order; junction bases with no gene match: 10. The CDR3 length is 13 residues. The CDR3 here is CSGQSGDSYGYTF. CDR3 DNA: TGCAGTGGCCAGTCGGGGGACAGTTATGGCTACACCTTC.

In its sample, this clonotype was seen many times. V is TRBV7-2 and J is TRBJ1-1; possible D gene TRBD1, 5 bases. The CDR3 consists of 12 residues. The V gene's germline CDR1 is SGHTA and CDR2 FQGNSA. V was trimmed by 11 bases and J by 8 bases, leaving 18 bases between them. The CDR3 nucleotides are TGTGCCGGTAGGGCAGTAGCAGGGGAAGCTTTCTTT. Its translation: CAGRAVAGEAFF.